This T cell receptor (beta chain) was obtained from a study of T cell responses to AZD1222 COVID-19 vaccine. Clones were read by immunoSEQ multiplex PCR, and TCRdb kept only the in-frame ones, dropping some. The sample lists 150,000 to 200,000 clones; around 91% were seen once. Study-wide points: Repertoires were collected only later (after the peak T cell response had occurred). Unmutated variant regions are reportedly the target of nearly half of TCRs that are spike-specific. Baseline antibody screening turned up just a handful of seropositive AZD1222 recipients.

The CDR3 runs 15 residues. V lost 3 bases and J lost 2, with 10 bases in between. From germline, CDR1 is MNHEY and CDR2 SVGAGI. Note on this clone: Its antigen is unknown.

The material was peripheral blood, obtained 28 days after the second AZD1222 dose. The TCR was taken from an adult who received the AZD1222 COVID-19 vaccine. The chain carries TRBV6-5 and TRBJ1-4; D is unresolved. The CDR3: CASSYSGSTNEKLFF. In DNA, the CDR3 is TGTGCCAGCAGTTATTCTGGGTCGACTAATGAAAAACTGTTTTTT.